This T cell receptor (beta chain) was obtained from a study of post-analysis software for immune sequencing data. Across the study: The courses of disease that were included comprised relapsing-remitting, secondary progressive and progressive-relapsing multiple sclerosis.

TCR beta cDNA libraries included unique molecular identifiers. T cells numbering roughly 0.85 to 11 million gave rise to 400,000 to 550,000 cDNA molecules. TCRdb analysed the PCR reads with MiXCR anew, one entry per CDR3 protein. The sample carries 740,000 or so distinct CDR3 sequences, approximately 53% recorded once. The length of the CDR3 is 14 residues. Trimming pared 2 bases from V and 8 bases from J, leaving 15 bases between. From germline, CDR1 is MNHEY and CDR2 SVGAGI. About this clonotype: Its antigen remains unidentified.

Overall study results and limits: F-measure co-clustering was strong for batch-matched samples. People with multiple sclerosis had a significantly lower normalized Chao1 diversity than controls did. Among four or five TRBV segments more frequent in patients than controls were TRBV5-6, TRBV5-1 and TRBV20-1.

This clonotype originated in a girl aged 5-17 years with multiple sclerosis. Input material: blood. The rearrangement links TRBV6-5 to TRBJ1-2, with D uncertain. This CDR3 is CASSYAGPFGGYTF. The CDR3 coding sequence is TGTGCCAGCAGTTACGCTGGGCCCTTTGGAGGCTACACCTTC.